Presented here are 20 T cell receptor beta chains from one specimen sequenced in a study of cytomegalovirus exposure and HLA in healthy donors. Some clones are missing from TCRdb's copy, which holds only in-frame ones; the method was immunoSEQ multiplex PCR. The sample consists of over 150,000 clones, 89% of them appearing once. Sequenced sample: PBMCs. The receptors here all came from a man between 18 and 29 years old in good health and CMV-seropositive.

The CDR3 spells CASSLGVTVETQYF. CDR3 coding DNA: TGTGCCAGCAGCTTAGGCGTGACAGTAGAGACCCAGTACTTC. The chain combines TRBV7-2 with TRBJ2-5, with D perhaps TRBD1 (5 bases). This CDR3 is built from 14 residues. Trimming removed 1 base at V and 4 bases at J, with 10 bases between. Per germline, CDR1 SGHTA and CDR2 FQGNSA.

This rearrangement joins TRBV14 to TRBJ2-1; the match to TRBD1 covers 10 bases. V gave up 0 bases and J gave up 4 bases; unmatched junction bases: 15. Germline loops: CDR1 SGHDN, CDR2 FVKESK. The CDR3 consists of 20 residues. This CDR3 reads CASSQDGTGVVGAHYNEQFF. The CDR3 coding sequence is TGTGCCAGCAGCCAAGATGGGACAGGGGTTGTCGGAGCGCATTACAATGAGCAGTTCTTC.

The chain recombines TRBV6-5 with TRBJ1-4; 8 bases line up with TRBD1. The V gene's germline CDR1 is MNHEY and CDR2 SVGAGI. This CDR3 region has 15 residues. The V gene end was trimmed by 6 bases and the J gene end by 4 bases; junction bases not matched to a gene: 7. The CDR3 protein is CASRSQGAFNEKLFF. In nucleotides, the CDR3 is TGTGCCAGCAGGAGCCAGGGGGCGTTTAATGAAAAACTGTTTTTT.

V gene TRBV28 combines with J gene TRBJ2-3; TRBD1 matches at 9 bases. The CDR3 totals 15 residues. CDR1 is MDHEN, CDR2 SYDVKM, per germline. V lost 8 bases, J lost 2 bases, and 8 bases stayed unmatched. CDR3 region: CASGSGQGHTDTQYF. In DNA form, the CDR3 reads TGTGCCAGCGGTTCGGGACAGGGCCACACAGATACGCAGTATTTT.

This sequence joins TRBV28 and TRBJ2-7, with TRBD1 matching over 7 bases. The CDR3 loop spans 13 amino acids. Germline loops: CDR1 MDHEN, CDR2 SYDVKM. V shed 2 bases and J 4 bases; nucleotides not matched to a gene: 2. For the CDR3, the DNA is TGTGCCAGCAGTTTAGGGACAGTATACGAGCAGTACTTC. It is translated as CASSLGTVYEQYF.

The CDR3 DNA reads as TGTGCCACCTGGGGGGGGACCTACAATGAGCAGTTCTTC. Protein product: CATWGGTYNEQFF. This chain joins TRBV7-9 and TRBJ2-1; 7 bases are a match to TRBD2. V was pared by 10 bases and J by 2 bases, with 5 bases of the junction left unmatched. Germline-derived CDR1 and CDR2 are SEHNR and FQNEAQ (reference sequence). The CDR3 sequence is 13 residues long. The full variable domain, in which reference TRBV7-9 and TRBJ2-1 provide the parts outside the CDR3, is DTGVSQNPRHKITKRGQNVTFRCDPISEHNRLYWYRQTLGQGPEFLTYFQNEAQLEKSRLLSDRFSAERPKGSFSTLEIQRTEQGDSAMYLCATWGGTYNEQFFGPGTRLTVL.

The V gene is TRBV9, the J gene TRBJ2-5; 9 nucleotides agree with TRBD1. The length of the CDR3 is 17 residues. Trimming cost V 0 bases and J 3 bases; bases outside gene matches: 9. Germline V lookup: CDR1 SGDLS, CDR2 YYNGEE. For the CDR3, the DNA is TGTGCCAGCAGCGTAGGGGTAAAAAGACAGGGGGAAGAGACCCAGTACTTC. Translated: CASSVGVKRQGEETQYF.

The rearrangement uses TRBV5-1 and TRBJ2-7; D is uncertain. The CDR3 runs to 13 residues. Per germline, CDR1 SGHRS and CDR2 YFSETQ. Trimming shortened V by 3 bases and J by 4 bases, and 11 bases separated the two germline ends. CDR3 in amino acids: CASSSVSEYEQYF. The DNA of the CDR3 is TGCGCCAGCAGCTCAGTCTCGGAGTACGAGCAGTACTTC.

The genes are TRBV6-1 and TRBJ1-5; TRBD1 might be the D (5 bases). The germline V and J ends were trimmed by 8 bases and 5 bases, with 13 bases remaining between them. Germline V gene lookup returns CDR1 MNHNS and CDR2 SASEGT. This CDR3 has 13 amino acids. DNA for the CDR3: TGTGCCAGCCGGACACCAAATTATCAGCCCCAGCATTTT. This gives the protein CASRTPNYQPQHF.

The J gene is TRBJ2-7, the V gene TRBV6-6; D might be TRBD2 (5 bases). Germline CDR1 MNHNY, CDR2 SVGAGI (reference sequence). CDR3 length: 16 amino acids. V dropped 8 bases and J dropped 0 bases, with 20 bases sitting between them. The CDR3 nucleotides are TGTGCCAGCCAATGGGTGGCGGGTAGAAGCTCCTACGAGCAGTACTTC. Translating it yields CASQWVAGRSSYEQYF.

J is TRBJ2-1 and V is TRBV5-1; D might be TRBD2 (7 bases). Per germline, CDR1 SGHRS and CDR2 YFSETQ. Trimming removed 4 bases at V and 1 base at J, with 15 bases between. There are 16 residues in the CDR3. CDR3 residues: CASSVGEGGSYNEQFF. Here the CDR3 DNA reads TGCGCCAGCAGCGTGGGGGAGGGGGGTTCCTACAATGAGCAGTTCTTC.

The chain links TRBV7-2 to TRBJ2-3, with D possibly being TRBD2 (6 bases). The germline V gene encodes CDR1 SGHTA and CDR2 FQGNSA. V lost 5 bases and J 0 bases, leaving 15 bases between the germline ends. The CDR3 is made up of 16 amino acids. CDR3 in DNA: TGTGCCAGCAGCACTGAGCGGGTTACTAGCACAGATACGCAGTATTTT. Its translation is CASSTERVTSTDTQYF.

This clone appeared once. This chain links TRBV6-5 with TRBJ2-2; D may be TRBD2 (6 bases). The V gene's germline CDR1 is MNHEY and CDR2 SVGAGI. V was cut by 8 bases and J by 8 bases, with 9 bases left in between. The CDR3 extends over 11 amino acids. The CDR3 nucleotides read TGTGCCAGCGGTCGGGGGGGGGAGCTGTTTTTT. Encoded protein: CASGRGGELFF.

This clone was seen only once. This chain connects TRBV4-1 to TRBJ2-3; weak D call: TRBD2 (5 bases). The germline V gene has CDR1 MGHRA and CDR2 YSYEKL. This CDR3 contains 14 residues. V gave up 4 bases and J gave up 3 bases, with 11 bases separating them. CDR3 in DNA: TGCGCCAGCAGCCGAGAAGAGGGAACAGATACGCAGTATTTT. It specifies CASSREEGTDTQYF.

There are a few counts of this clone. The chain is built from TRBV5-1 and TRBJ1-1, with D possibly matching TRBD1 (6 bases). This CDR3 has 15 amino acids. V was shortened by 3 bases and J by 4 bases, with 16 bases between the two germline ends. Per the germline V gene, CDR1 is SGHRS and CDR2 is YFSETQ. This CDR3 reads CASSSFTGRGTEAFF. CDR3 coding DNA: TGCGCCAGCAGCTCCTTCACAGGGCGAGGCACTGAAGCTTTCTTT.

This chain links TRBV9 with TRBJ2-1; 14 nucleotides line up with TRBD2. Germline V gives CDR1 SGDLS, CDR2 YYNGEE. V trimming: 3 bases; J trimming: 0 bases; junction bases outside the gene matches: 8. The CDR3 extends over 19 amino acids. The CDR3 sequence is CASSAGTSGGQSSYNEQFF. The CDR3 region has the DNA TGTGCCAGCAGCGCAGGGACTAGCGGGGGTCAGAGCTCCTACAATGAGCAGTTCTTC.

The chain joins TRBV28 to TRBJ1-5; the D is unclear. Germline V gene lookup returns CDR1 MDHEN and CDR2 SYDVKM. The CDR3 spans 15 residues. V gave up 9 bases and J gave up 2 bases, with 17 bases separating them. CDR3 in amino acids: CASLRAPGGNQPQHF. CDR3 sequence (DNA): TGTGCCAGTCTGCGGGCCCCGGGAGGCAATCAGCCCCAGCATTTT.

The genes are TRBV30 and TRBJ1-5; TRBD1 aligns across 7 bases. V shed 4 bases and J 3 bases; nucleotides not matched to a gene: 9. This CDR3 comprises 15 residues. CDR1 is GTSNPN and CDR2 is SVGIG in the germline V gene (reference sequence). In nucleotides, the CDR3 is TGTGCCTGGACCCCGGGACAGCCTCACAATCAGCCCCAGCATTTT. It codes for CAWTPGQPHNQPQHF.

The chain uses TRBV9 and TRBJ1-2; D may be TRBD1 (6 bases). Trimming removed 0 bases from V and 3 bases from J, with 21 bases in between. The CDR3 has 18 residues. Germline values: CDR1 SGDLS, CDR2 YYNGEE. Written as DNA, the CDR3 is TGTGCCAGCAGCGTAGATGGTTTGGTTGGGTCAGGGGACTATGGCTACACCTTC. Amino acids: CASSVDGLVGSGDYGYTF.

This chain joins TRBV7-2 and TRBJ2-7; 8 positions agree with TRBD2. V dropped 5 bases and J dropped 3; count of bases not matched to a gene: 6. Germline V gene sequence: CDR1 SGHTA, CDR2 FQGNSA. This CDR3 is built from 14 residues. The CDR3 here is CASSPHGGDYEQYF. As DNA, the CDR3 is TGTGCCAGCAGCCCCCACGGGGGGGACTACGAGCAGTACTTC. The full variable domain, rest sourced from reference TRBV7-2 and TRBJ2-7, is GAGVSQSPSNKVTEKGKDVELRCDPISGHTALYWYRQSLGQGLEFLIYFQGNSAPDKSGLPSDRFSAERTGGSVSTLTIQRTQQEDSAVYLCASSPHGGDYEQYFGPGTRLTVT.